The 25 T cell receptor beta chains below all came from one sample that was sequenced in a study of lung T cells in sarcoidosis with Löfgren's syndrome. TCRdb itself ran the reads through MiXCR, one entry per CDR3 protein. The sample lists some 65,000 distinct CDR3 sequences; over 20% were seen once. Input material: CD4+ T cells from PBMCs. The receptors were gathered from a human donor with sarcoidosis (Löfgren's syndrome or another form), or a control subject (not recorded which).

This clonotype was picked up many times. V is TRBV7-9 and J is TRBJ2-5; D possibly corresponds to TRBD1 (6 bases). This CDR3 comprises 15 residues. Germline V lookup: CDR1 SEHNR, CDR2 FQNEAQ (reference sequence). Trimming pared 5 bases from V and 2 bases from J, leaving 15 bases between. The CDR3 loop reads CASSGPGTRQETQYF. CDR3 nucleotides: TGTGCCAGCAGCGGACCCGGGACACGACAAGAGACCCAGTACTTC.

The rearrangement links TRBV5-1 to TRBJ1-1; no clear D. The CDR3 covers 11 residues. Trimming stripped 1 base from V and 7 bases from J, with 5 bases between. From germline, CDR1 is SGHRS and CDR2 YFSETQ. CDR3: CASSLRDEAFF. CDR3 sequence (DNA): TGCGCCAGCAGCTTGAGGGATGAAGCTTTCTTT.

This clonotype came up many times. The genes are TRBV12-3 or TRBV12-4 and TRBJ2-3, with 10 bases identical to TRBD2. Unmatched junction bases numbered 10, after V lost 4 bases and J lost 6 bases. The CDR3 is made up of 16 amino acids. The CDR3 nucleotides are TGTGCCAGCAGTTCTCTAGCGGGGGCCGCGGGGGATACGCAGTATTTT. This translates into CASSSLAGAAGDTQYF.

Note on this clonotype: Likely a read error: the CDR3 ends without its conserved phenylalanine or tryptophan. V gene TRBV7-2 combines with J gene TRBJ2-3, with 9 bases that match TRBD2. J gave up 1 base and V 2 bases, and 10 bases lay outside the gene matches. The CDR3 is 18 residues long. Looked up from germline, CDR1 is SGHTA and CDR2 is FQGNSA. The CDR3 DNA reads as TGTGCCAGCAGCTTAAAGGGACTAGCAGGAGGGGGCACAGATACGCAGTATTAT. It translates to CASSLKGLAGGGTDTQYY.

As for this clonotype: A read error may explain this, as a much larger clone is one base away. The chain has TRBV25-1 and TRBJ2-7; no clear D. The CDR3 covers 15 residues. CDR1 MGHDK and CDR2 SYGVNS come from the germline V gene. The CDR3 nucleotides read TGTGCCGGCAGTGACCTACTTCGATCCCTCGGCGAGCAGTACTTC. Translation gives CAGSDLLRSLGEQYF.

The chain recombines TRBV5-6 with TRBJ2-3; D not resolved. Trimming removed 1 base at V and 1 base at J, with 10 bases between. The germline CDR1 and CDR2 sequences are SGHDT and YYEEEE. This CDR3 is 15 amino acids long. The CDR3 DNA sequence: TGTGCCAGCAGCTTGTACGGGTCAGGCACAGATACGCAGTATTTT. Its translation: CASSLYGSGTDTQYF.

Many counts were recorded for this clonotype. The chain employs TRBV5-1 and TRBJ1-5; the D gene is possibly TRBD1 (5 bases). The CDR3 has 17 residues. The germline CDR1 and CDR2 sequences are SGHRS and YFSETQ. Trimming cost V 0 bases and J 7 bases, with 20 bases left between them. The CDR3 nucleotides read TGCGCCAGCAGCTTGGAGGGGTCAACAAGGAGATTGCAGCCCCAGCATTTT. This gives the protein CASSLEGSTRRLQPQHF.

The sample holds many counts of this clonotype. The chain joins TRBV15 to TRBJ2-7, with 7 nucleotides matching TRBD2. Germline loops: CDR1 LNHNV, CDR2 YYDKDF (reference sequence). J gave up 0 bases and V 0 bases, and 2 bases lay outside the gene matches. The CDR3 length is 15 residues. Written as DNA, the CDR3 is TGTGCCACCAGCAGAGATCCGGGGGGCTCCTACGAGCAGTACGTC. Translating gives CATSRDPGGSYEQYV.

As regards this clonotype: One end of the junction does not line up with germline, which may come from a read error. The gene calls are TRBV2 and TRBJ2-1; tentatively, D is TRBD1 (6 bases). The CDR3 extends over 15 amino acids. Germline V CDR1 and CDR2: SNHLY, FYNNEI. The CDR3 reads CTSKAGELSYNEQFF. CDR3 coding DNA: TGTACCAGCAAAGCAGGGGAACTCTCCTACAATGAGCAGTTCTTC. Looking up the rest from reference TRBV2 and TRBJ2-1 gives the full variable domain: EPEVTQTPSHQVTQMGQEVILRCVPISNHLYFYWYRQILGQKVEFLVSFYNNEISEKSEIFDDQFSVERPDGSNFTLKIRSTKLEDSAMYFCTSKAGELSYNEQFFGPGTRLTVL.

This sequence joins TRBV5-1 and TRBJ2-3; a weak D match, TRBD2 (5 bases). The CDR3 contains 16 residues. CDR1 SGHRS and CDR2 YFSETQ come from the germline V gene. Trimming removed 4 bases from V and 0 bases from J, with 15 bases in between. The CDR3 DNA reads TGCGCCAGCAGCCCCGGACTCGATACTAGCACAGATACGCAGTATTTT. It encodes CASSPGLDTSTDTQYF.

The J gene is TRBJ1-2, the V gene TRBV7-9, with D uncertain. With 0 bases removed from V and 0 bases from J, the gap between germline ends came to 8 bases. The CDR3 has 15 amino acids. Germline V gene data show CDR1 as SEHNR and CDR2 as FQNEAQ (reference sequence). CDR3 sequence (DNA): TGTGCCAGCAGCTTAGCGTCAGTAACTAACTATGGCTACACCTTC. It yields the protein CASSLASVTNYGYTF. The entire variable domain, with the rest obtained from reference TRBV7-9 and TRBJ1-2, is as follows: DTGVSQNPRHKITKRGQNVTFRCDPISEHNRLYWYRQTLGQGPEFLTYFQNEAQLEKSRLLSDRFSAERPKGSFSTLEIQRTEQGDSAMYLCASSLASVTNYGYTFGSGTRLTVV.

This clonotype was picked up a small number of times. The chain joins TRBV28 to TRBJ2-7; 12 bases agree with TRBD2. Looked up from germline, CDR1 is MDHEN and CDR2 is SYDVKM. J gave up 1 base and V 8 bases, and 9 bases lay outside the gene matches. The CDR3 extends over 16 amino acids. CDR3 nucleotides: TGTGCCAGCGGACTAGCGGGAACAGCTAGGTCCTACGAGCAGTACTTC. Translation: CASGLAGTARSYEQYF. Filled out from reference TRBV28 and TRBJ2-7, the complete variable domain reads DVKVTQSSRYLVKRTGEKVFLECVQDMDHENMFWYRQDPGLGLRLIYFSYDVKMKEKGDIPEGYSVSREKKERFSLILESASTNQTSMYLCASGLAGTARSYEQYFGPGTRLTVT.

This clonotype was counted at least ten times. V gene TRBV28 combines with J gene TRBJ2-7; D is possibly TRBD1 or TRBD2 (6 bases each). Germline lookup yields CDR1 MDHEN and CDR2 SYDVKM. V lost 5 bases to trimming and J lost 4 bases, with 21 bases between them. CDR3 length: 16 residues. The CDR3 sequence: CASSRGRTESDYEQYV. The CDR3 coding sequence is TGTGCCAGCAGTCGGGGGAGGACAGAGAGCGATTACGAGCAGTACGTC.

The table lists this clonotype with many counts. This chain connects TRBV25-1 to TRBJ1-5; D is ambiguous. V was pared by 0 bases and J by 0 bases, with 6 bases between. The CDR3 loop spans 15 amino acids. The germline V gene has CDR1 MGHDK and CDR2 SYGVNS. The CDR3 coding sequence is TGTGCCAGCAGTGAATACGGCAATAGCAATCAGCCCCAGCATTTT. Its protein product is CASSEYGNSNQPQHF.

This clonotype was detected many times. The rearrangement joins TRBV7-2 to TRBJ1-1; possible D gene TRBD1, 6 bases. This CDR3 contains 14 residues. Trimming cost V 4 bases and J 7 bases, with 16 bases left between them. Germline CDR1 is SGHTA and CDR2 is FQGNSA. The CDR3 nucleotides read TGTGCCAGCAGCTCTCATAGGGGGGAGGGTGAAGCTTTCTTT. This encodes CASSSHRGEGEAFF.

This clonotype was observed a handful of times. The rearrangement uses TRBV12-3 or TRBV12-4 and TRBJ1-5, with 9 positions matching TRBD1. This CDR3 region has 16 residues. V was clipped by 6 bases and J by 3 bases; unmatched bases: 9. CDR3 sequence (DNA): TGTGCCAGCAGCAGACAGGGGGGGAATTACAATCAGCCCCAGCATTTT. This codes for CASSRQGGNYNQPQHF.

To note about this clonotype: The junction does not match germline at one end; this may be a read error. The CDR3 loop reads CASSQGAVRRTEELFF. The CDR3 DNA follows: TGTGCCAGTAGCCAAGGGGCCGTACGACGAACCGAGGAGCTGTTTTTT. The chain links TRBV19 to TRBJ2-2, with a weak D call TRBD1 (5 bases). This CDR3 contains 16 residues. Germline V CDR1 and CDR2: LNHDA, SQIVND (reference sequence).

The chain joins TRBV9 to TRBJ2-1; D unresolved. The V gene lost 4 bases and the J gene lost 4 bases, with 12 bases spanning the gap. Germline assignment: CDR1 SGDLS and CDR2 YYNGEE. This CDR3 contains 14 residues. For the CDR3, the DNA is TGTGCCAGCAGCCCCCAGACTGAGTACAATGAGCAGTTCTTC. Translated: CASSPQTEYNEQFF.

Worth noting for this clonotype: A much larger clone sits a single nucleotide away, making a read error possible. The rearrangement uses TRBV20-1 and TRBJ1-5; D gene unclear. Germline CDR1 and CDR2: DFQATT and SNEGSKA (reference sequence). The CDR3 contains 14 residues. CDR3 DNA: TGCAATGCTGTGGAGACTAATAGCAATCAGCCCCAGCATTTT. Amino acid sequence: CNAVETNSNQPQHF.

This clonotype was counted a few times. The CDR3, as DNA: TGTGCCAGCAGCCAAGGATTATATGGCTACACCTTC. Its translation is CASSQGLYGYTF. The chain has TRBV3-1 and TRBJ1-2, with no clear D. Trimming pared 1 base from V and 5 bases from J, leaving 5 bases between. The CDR3 is 12 amino acids. Germline assignment: CDR1 LGHDT and CDR2 YNNKEL (reference sequence).

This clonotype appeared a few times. CDR3 sequence (DNA): TGTGCCAGCAGCTCCTTCCAGGACATGAGCACTGAAGCTTTCTTT. Amino acid sequence: CASSSFQDMSTEAFF. The gene calls are TRBV5-4 and TRBJ1-1; the D gene is possibly TRBD1 (5 bases). Germline values: CDR1 SGHNT, CDR2 YYREEE (reference sequence). The CDR3 covers 15 residues. Trimming cost V 3 bases and J 4 bases, with 16 bases left between them.

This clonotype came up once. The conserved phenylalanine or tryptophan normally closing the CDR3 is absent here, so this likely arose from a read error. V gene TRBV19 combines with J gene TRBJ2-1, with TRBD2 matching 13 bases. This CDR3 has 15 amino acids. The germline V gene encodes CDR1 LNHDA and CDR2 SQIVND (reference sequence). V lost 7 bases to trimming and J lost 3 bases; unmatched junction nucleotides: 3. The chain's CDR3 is CASTRTSGSYNEQFS. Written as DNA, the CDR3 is TGTGCCAGTACTAGGACTAGCGGGAGCTACAATGAGCAGTTCTCC.

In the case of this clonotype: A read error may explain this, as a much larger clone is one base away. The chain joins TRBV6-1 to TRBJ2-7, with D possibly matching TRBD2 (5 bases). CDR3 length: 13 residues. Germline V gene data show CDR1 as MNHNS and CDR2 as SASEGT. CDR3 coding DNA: TGCGCCAGCGGTGAGTCGAGCGACTACGAGCAGTACGTC. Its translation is CASGESSDYEQYV.

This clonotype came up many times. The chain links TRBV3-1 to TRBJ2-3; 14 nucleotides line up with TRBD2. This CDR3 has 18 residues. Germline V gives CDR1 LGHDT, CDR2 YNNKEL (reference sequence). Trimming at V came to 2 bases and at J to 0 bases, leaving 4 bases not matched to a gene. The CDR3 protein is CASSQRTSGGLSTDTQYF. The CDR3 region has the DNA TGTGCCAGCAGCCAACGGACTAGCGGGGGGCTTAGCACAGATACGCAGTATTTT.

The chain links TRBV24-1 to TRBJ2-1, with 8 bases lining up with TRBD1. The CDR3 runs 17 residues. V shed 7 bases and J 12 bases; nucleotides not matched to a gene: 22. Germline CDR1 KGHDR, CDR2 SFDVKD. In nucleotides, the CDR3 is TGTGCCACCAGAAATACAGGGGGGAGGACCCCCCCCCGGTTGCAGTTCTTC. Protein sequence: CATRNTGGRTPPRLQFF.